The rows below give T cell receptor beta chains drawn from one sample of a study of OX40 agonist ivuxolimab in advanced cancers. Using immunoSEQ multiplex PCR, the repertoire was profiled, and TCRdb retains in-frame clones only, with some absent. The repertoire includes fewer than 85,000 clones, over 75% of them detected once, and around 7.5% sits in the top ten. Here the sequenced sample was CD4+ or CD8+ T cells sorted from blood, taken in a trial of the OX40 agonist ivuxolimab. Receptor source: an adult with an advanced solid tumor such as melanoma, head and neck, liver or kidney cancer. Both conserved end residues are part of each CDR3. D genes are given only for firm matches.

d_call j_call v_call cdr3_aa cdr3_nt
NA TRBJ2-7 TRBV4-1 CASSQDSFGSSYEQYF TGCGCCAGCAGCCAAGACAGCTTTGGCAGCTCCTACGAGCAGTACTTC
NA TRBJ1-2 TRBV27 CASSFTGNYGYTF TGTGCCAGCAGTTTTACAGGAAACTATGGCTACACCTTC
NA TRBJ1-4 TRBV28 CASSSGTQNEKLFF TGTGCCAGCAGCTCAGGAACTCAAAATGAAAAACTGTTTTTT
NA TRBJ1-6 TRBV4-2 CASSQDGATVYNSPLHF TGTGCCAGCAGCCAAGATGGGGCGACAGTCTATAATTCACCCCTCCACTTT
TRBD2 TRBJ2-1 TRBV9 CASSVELAGYNEQFF TGTGCCAGCAGCGTAGAACTAGCGGGGTACAATGAGCAGTTCTTC
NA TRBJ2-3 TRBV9 CASSVGVGLTQYF TGTGCCAGCAGCGTAGGGGTCGGGCTTACGCAGTATTTT
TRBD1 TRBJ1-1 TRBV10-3 CAISLKQGANTEAFF TGTGCCATCAGTTTAAAACAGGGGGCGAACACTGAAGCTTTCTTT
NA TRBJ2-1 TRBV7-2 CASSLELGSYNEQFF TGTGCCAGCAGCTTAGAACTAGGCTCCTACAATGAGCAGTTCTTC
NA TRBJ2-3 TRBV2 CASSQDEATDTQYF TGTGCCAGCAGTCAGGACGAAGCCACAGATACGCAGTATTTT
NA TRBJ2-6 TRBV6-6 CASSITGTGANVLTF TGTGCCAGCAGTATCACAGGGACCGGGGCCAACGTCCTGACTTTC
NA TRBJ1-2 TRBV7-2 CASSTGRGANYGYTF TGTGCCAGCAGCACCGGACGAGGAGCTAACTATGGCTACACCTTC